The source of this TCR beta chain is a study of shared T cell receptors in the human thymus. With V trimmed by 7 bases and J by 5 bases, 8 bases remained unmatched. The CDR3 sequence is 14 residues long. Germline CDR1 is LNHNV and CDR2 is YYDKDF (reference sequence). Some clones are missing from TCRdb's copy, which holds only in-frame ones; the method was immunoSEQ multiplex PCR. The sample includes approximately 660,000 clones, 85% to 90% of them seen just once. These data are also associated with another study on human thymus T cells. That report adds: Thymic samples were excised during corrective heart operations. Unrelated people showed highly overlapping thymic repertoires, related research reported.

The source material was thymocytes. The receptor's source is a boy less than two years old with a congenital heart defect. The chain joins TRBV15 to TRBJ2-5; 9 bases match TRBD2. This chain's CDR3 is CATTPRTSEETQYF. In nucleotides, the CDR3 is TGTGCCACCACCCCGCGGACTAGCGAGGAGACCCAGTACTTC.